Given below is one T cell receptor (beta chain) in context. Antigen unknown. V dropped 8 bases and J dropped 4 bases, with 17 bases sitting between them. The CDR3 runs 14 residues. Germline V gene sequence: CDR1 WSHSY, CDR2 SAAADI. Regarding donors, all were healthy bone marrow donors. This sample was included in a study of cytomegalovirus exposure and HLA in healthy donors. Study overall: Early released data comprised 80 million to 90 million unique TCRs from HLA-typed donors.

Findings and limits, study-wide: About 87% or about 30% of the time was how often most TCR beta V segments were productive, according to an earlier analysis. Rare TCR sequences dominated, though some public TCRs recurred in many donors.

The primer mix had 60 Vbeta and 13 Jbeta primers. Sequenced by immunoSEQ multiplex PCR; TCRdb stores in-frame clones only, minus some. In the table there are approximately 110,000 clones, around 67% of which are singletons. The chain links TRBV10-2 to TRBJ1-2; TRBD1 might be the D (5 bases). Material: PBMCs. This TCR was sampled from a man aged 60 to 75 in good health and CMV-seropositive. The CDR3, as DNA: TGCGCCAGCCAAGGGAGGGGTCTTCTCTATGGCTACACCTTC. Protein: CASQGRGLLYGYTF.